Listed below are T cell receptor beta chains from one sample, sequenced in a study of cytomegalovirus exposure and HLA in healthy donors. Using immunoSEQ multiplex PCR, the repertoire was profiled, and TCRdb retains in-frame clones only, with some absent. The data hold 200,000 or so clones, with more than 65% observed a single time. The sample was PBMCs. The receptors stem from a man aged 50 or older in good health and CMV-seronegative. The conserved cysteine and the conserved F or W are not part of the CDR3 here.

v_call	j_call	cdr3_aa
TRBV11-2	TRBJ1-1	ASSLGGDTEAF
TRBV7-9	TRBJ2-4	SSSQDIQY
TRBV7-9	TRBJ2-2	ASSARDTHTGELF
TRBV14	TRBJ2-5	ASSQARTSGGAKETQY
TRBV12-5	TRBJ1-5	ASGLYPGVGNQPQH
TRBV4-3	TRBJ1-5	ASSQDAGMQPQH
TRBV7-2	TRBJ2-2	ASNRDFNTGELF
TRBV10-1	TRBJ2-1	ASSGGAGGYNEQF
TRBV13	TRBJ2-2	ASNHRGFPGELF
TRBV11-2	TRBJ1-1	ASSLVTGKGTEAF
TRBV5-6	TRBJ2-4	ASSFGTINYIQY
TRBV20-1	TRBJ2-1	SARREGGQF
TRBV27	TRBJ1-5	ASRVNRGVNQPQH
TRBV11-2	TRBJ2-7	ASSRDSLPFYEQY
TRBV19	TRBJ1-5	ASSLLPGQGVGSQH
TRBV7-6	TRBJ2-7	ASSLVYSDRINYEQY
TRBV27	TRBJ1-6	ASSSYGESYNSPLH
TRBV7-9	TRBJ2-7	ASSLAGGLSYEQY
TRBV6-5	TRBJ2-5	ASSYSQGVEEQY
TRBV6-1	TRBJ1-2	ASIELKTSGYT
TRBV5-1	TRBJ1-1	ASSTRGANTEAF
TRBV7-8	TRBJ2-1	ASSFPGSGNEQF
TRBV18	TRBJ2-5	ASSRDTQETQY
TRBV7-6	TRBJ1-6	ASSLAGTNNSPLH
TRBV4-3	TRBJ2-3	ASSRGLAGVTDTQY
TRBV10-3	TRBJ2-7	AVQSGLSSYEQY
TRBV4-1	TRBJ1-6	ASSQDDSRSSYNSPLH
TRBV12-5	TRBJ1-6	ASGLVTGQSISPLH
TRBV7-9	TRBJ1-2	SSSSLRDRGATNYGYT
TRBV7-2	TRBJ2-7	ASSLVGSGGFYEQY
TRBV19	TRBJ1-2	ASSILSGNGYT